One and the same sample provided the 21 T cell receptor beta chains below, sequenced in a study of T cells in Graves' hyperthyroidism and ophthalmopathy. Regions amplified from RNA transcripts were the TCR beta CDR3 regions. Initially, a first-round RT-PCR of the TCR CDR3 employed the HTBI primer set. TCRdb re-derived calls from the multiplex PCR reads in MiXCR, one entry per CDR3 protein. The sample lists roughly 510,000 distinct CDR3 sequences, 20% to 25% seen once, with about a quarter in the top ten. The source material was blood. Receptor source: a man aged 18 to 29 with Graves' hyperthyroidism.

This sequence joins TRBV10-3 and TRBJ2-7; D is ambiguous. With 10 bases removed from V and 5 bases from J, the gap between germline ends came to 15 bases. CDR3 length: 12 amino acids. Per germline, CDR1 ENHRY and CDR2 SYGVKD. This CDR3 is CATGGNRDEQYF. The CDR3 bases are TGTGCCACCGGCGGAAACCGGGACGAGCAGTACTTC.

This clonotype was counted only a few times. The rearrangement uses TRBV6-2 or TRBV6-3 and TRBJ2-7, with unresolved D. This CDR3 region has 16 residues. Germline CDR1 reads MNHEY; CDR2 reads SVGEGT. V was pared by 2 bases and J by 1 base, with 15 bases between. In nucleotides, the CDR3 is TGTGCCAGCAGTTACACCTCAGGAACACAGTCCTACGAGCAGTACTTC. This encodes CASSYTSGTQSYEQYF.

Concerning this clonotype: Likely a read error: the CDR3 ends without its conserved phenylalanine or tryptophan. The V call is TRBV6-1, the J call TRBJ2-3; maybe TRBD2 (6 bases). The V end was cut by 1 base, the J end by 0 bases, with 14 bases between. The CDR3 extends over 17 amino acids. Germline V gives CDR1 MNHNS, CDR2 SASEGT. This CDR3 is CASSEGGYGGSTDTQYV. The CDR3 DNA reads TGTGCCAGCAGTGAAGGAGGGTACGGGGGAAGCACAGATACGCAGTATGTT.

The chain employs TRBV4-1 and TRBJ2-7; 8 nucleotides agree with TRBD2. CDR1 is MGHRA and CDR2 is YSYEKL in the germline V gene. CDR3 length: 13 residues. V lost 2 bases and J lost 6; bases outside the gene matches: 3. The CDR3 DNA reads TGCGCCAGCAGCCAAACCAGCGGGGGCGAGCAGTACTTC. It specifies CASSQTSGGEQYF.

The table lists this clonotype with many counts. V gene TRBV19 combines with J gene TRBJ2-7; 7 bases align to TRBD1. The CDR3 is 14 amino acids. V trimming: 5 bases; J trimming: 2 bases; junction bases outside the gene matches: 6. CDR1 is LNHDA, CDR2 SQIVND, per germline (reference sequence). CDR3 in DNA: TGTGCCAGTAGTTCCTACAGGGGTGCCTACGAGCAGTACTTC. This gives the protein CASSSYRGAYEQYF. Complete variable domain (other parts from reference TRBV19 and TRBJ2-7): DGGITQSPKYLFRKEGQNVTLSCEQNLNHDAMYWYRQDPGQGLRLIYYSQIVNDFQKGDIAEGYSVSREKKESFPLTVTSAQKNPTAFYLCASSSYRGAYEQYFGPGTRLTVT.

This clonotype appeared many times. The chain uses TRBV7-2 and TRBJ2-7, with D possibly called TRBD1 or TRBD2 (5 bases each). This CDR3 is built from 14 residues. The ends were cut back, 5 bases at V and 4 bases at J, with 15 bases in the middle. Germline CDR1 reads SGHTA; CDR2 reads FQGNSA. The CDR3 here is CASSVAPGAYEQYF. Here the CDR3 DNA reads TGTGCCAGCAGCGTCGCCCCCGGGGCATACGAGCAGTACTTC.

This clonotype was recorded at least ten times. The chain has TRBV15 and TRBJ1-1; D call uncertain. Per germline, CDR1 LNHNV and CDR2 YYDKDF (reference sequence). Trimming pared 3 bases from V and 1 base from J, leaving 15 bases between. This CDR3 region has 16 residues. The CDR3 is CATSRRFWPSNTEAFF. CDR3 sequence (DNA): TGTGCCACCAGCAGGAGGTTTTGGCCCTCGAACACTGAAGCTTTCTTT. The full variable domain, with the rest looked up from reference TRBV15 and TRBJ1-1, is DAMVIQNPRYQVTQFGKPVTLSCSQTLNHNVMYWYQQKSSQAPKLLFHYYDKDFNNEADTPDNFQSRRPNTSFCFLDIRSPGLGDTAMYLCATSRRFWPSNTEAFFGQGTRLTVV.

The table lists this clonotype with many counts. The gene calls are TRBV2 and TRBJ1-2, with unresolved D. The CDR3 is 12 amino acids. The germline gives CDR1 SNHLY, CDR2 FYNNEI. Trimming took 2 bases from V and 4 from J, leaving 5 bases between them. The CDR3 sequence is CASSERSYGYTF. Written as DNA, the CDR3 is TGTGCCAGCAGTGAAAGGAGCTATGGCTACACCTTC. Drawing the rest from reference TRBV2 and TRBJ1-2, the complete variable domain is EPEVTQTPSHQVTQMGQEVILRCVPISNHLYFYWYRQILGQKVEFLVSFYNNEISEKSEIFDDQFSVERPDGSNFTLKIRSTKLEDSAMYFCASSERSYGYTFGSGTRLTVV.

The chain couples TRBV7-2 to TRBJ1-1; D is undetermined. V lost 6 bases and J lost 0, with 8 bases in between. From germline, CDR1 is SGHTA and CDR2 FQGNSA. The CDR3 is 13 amino acids. Written as DNA, the CDR3 is TGTGCCAGCAGGGAGAGCGTGAACACTGAAGCTTTCTTT. This sequence encodes CASRESVNTEAFF.

This clonotype was counted many times. The CDR3: CASSLDNRGYETQYF. The CDR3 nucleotides read TGTGCCAGCAGTTTAGATAACAGGGGGTATGAGACCCAGTACTTC. The chain links TRBV28 to TRBJ2-5; TRBD1 matches at 8 bases. This CDR3 spans 15 amino acids. CDR1 and CDR2 (germline): MDHEN, SYDVKM. V was clipped by 2 bases and J by 5 bases; unmatched bases: 7. The whole variable domain, remainder taken from reference TRBV28 and TRBJ2-5, is DVKVTQSSRYLVKRTGEKVFLECVQDMDHENMFWYRQDPGLGLRLIYFSYDVKMKEKGDIPEGYSVSREKKERFSLILESASTNQTSMYLCASSLDNRGYETQYFGPGTRLLVL.

This clonotype was counted between two and nine times. This sequence may be a read error, since a much larger clone differs from it by one base. This CDR3 fails to terminate in the conserved phenylalanine or tryptophan, so it likely reflects a read error. The rearrangement links TRBV7-9 to TRBJ2-5, with 9 bases that match TRBD1. J lost 5 bases, V lost 5 bases, and 9 bases had no gene match. The CDR3 length is 15 residues. Germline V gene data show CDR1 as SEHNR and CDR2 as FQNEAQ (reference sequence). The chain's CDR3 is CASSLRGQGYETQYL. DNA of the CDR3: TGTGCCAGCAGCCTCAGAGGACAGGGGTATGAGACCCAGTACCTC.

The sample holds a few counts of this clonotype. The CDR3 protein is CSATGGGGREETQYF. CDR3 sequence (DNA): TGCAGTGCTACCGGGGGAGGGGGTCGAGAAGAGACCCAGTACTTC. This rearrangement joins TRBV20-1 to TRBJ2-5; D perhaps matches TRBD2 (7 bases). This CDR3 is built from 15 residues. The germline V gene has CDR1 DFQATT and CDR2 SNEGSKA (reference sequence). V lost 4 bases and J lost 3, with 18 bases in between.

This clonotype was seen at least ten times. A much larger clone differs from this one at a single base, so this may be a read error. Since no conserved phenylalanine or tryptophan closes the CDR3, a read error is the likely cause. V usage is TRBV27 and J usage is TRBJ1-2; D possibly corresponds to TRBD1 (6 bases). CDR3 length: 14 residues. Germline V gives CDR1 MNHEY, CDR2 SMNVEV (reference sequence). V was clipped by 2 bases and J by 0 bases, with 7 bases between them. The CDR3 DNA reads TGTGCCAGCAGTTTAAGGGGGACTAACTATGGCTACACCTCC. Translation: CASSLRGTNYGYTS.

Only a few counts were recorded for this clonotype. This chain uses TRBV30 with TRBJ2-7, with 7 positions matching TRBD1. The ends lost 4 bases at V and 2 bases at J; junction bases unmatched: 5. The CDR3 sequence is 13 residues long. Germline loops: CDR1 GTSNPN, CDR2 SVGIG (reference sequence). Here the CDR3 DNA reads TGTGCCTGGAACCGGGACAGACCCTACGAGCAGTACTTC. It yields the protein CAWNRDRPYEQYF.

This clonotype was observed many times. The chain joins TRBV12-3 or TRBV12-4 to TRBJ1-3; D uncertain. The CDR3 totals 16 residues. Trimming pared 3 bases from V and 0 bases from J, leaving 12 bases between. This CDR3 reads CASSFDGKSSGNTIYF. CDR3 DNA sequence: TGTGCCAGCAGTTTTGACGGCAAAAGCTCTGGAAACACCATATATTTT.

This clonotype was found many times. The chain employs TRBV24-1 and TRBJ1-1, with unresolved D. From germline, CDR1 is KGHDR and CDR2 SFDVKD. V lost 9 bases, J lost 0 bases, and 22 bases lay in between. The CDR3 loop spans 17 amino acids. The CDR3 reads CATPGPSFGLVNTEAFF. The CDR3 DNA follows: TGTGCCACCCCAGGACCCTCCTTTGGTTTGGTGAACACTGAAGCTTTCTTT.

This clonotype was counted at least ten times. The chain has TRBV7-8 and TRBJ1-5, with D unresolved. The CDR3 totals 14 residues. V was cut by 1 base and J by 4 bases, with 8 bases left in between. Germline V CDR1 and CDR2: SGHVS, FQNEAQ. The CDR3 loop reads CASSLDNGNQPQHF. For the CDR3, the DNA is TGTGCCAGCAGCTTAGACAATGGGAATCAGCCCCAGCATTTT.

This clonotype was recorded many times. The chain carries TRBV6-1 and TRBJ1-1, with TRBD1 as a possible D gene (5 bases). CDR3 size: 13 residues. From germline, CDR1 is MNHNS and CDR2 SASEGT. The V gene lost 5 bases and the J gene lost 0 bases, with 7 bases spanning the gap. CDR3 protein: CASSRGLNTEAFF. The CDR3, as DNA: TGTGCCAGCAGTCGGGGACTGAACACTGAAGCTTTCTTT.

This clonotype was detected a few times. An end of the junction differs from the germline gene, which may be a read error. The chain couples TRBV5-1 to TRBJ1-5; perhaps TRBD1 as D (6 bases). Germline loops: CDR1 SGHRS, CDR2 YFSETQ. This CDR3 spans 15 amino acids. The CDR3, as DNA: TGCGCCAGCAGCTGGAGACAGGATAGCAATCAGCCCCGGCATTTT. Residues: CASSWRQDSNQPRHF.

This clonotype was counted at least ten times. V is TRBV4-1 and J is TRBJ1-3, with a tentative D call TRBD1 (6 bases). CDR1 is MGHRA and CDR2 is YSYEKL in the germline V gene. Trimming took off 1 base at V and 3 bases at J, with 10 bases between the two ends. The CDR3 spans 15 residues. DNA for the CDR3: TGCGCCAGCAGCCAAGTACAGGGAAGTGGAAACACCATATATTTT. Translated: CASSQVQGSGNTIYF.

At least ten counts were recorded for this clonotype. The genes are TRBV20-1 and TRBJ1-1, with 8 positions matching TRBD1. Germline V CDR1 and CDR2: DFQATT, SNEGSKA (reference sequence). V was clipped by 3 bases and J by 6 bases; unmatched bases: 6. This CDR3 has 13 amino acids. The chain's CDR3 is CSARGADRAEAFF. The CDR3, as DNA: TGCAGTGCTAGGGGAGCGGACAGGGCTGAAGCTTTCTTT.